This T cell receptor beta chain was captured in a study of siplizumab effects on memory and regulatory T cells (dated by TCRdb to between 2019 and 2020). With respect to the entire study: The study examined how the anti-CD2 antibody siplizumab affects alloreactive T-cell subsets in allogeneic mixed lymphocyte reactions built from human PBMCs. The full study reports these points: Whether proliferating Tregs from siplizumab cultures actually had suppressive function was not functionally confirmed. Siplizumab significantly reduced the cumulative frequency of alloreactive sequences traceable to unstimulated CD4+ memory T cells. Because sequences below about 10^-5 frequency were poorly captured, only a minor fraction of alloreactive clones could be mapped to unstimulated subsets. Unstimulated naive T cells appeared more diverse than memory T cells, and naive cells seemed to contribute substantially to the alloresponse. For roughly 75-97% of proliferating CD4+ or CD8+ clones, no naive or memory phenotype could be assigned. Of the alloreactive CD4+ clones that could be mapped, the Treg-derived share averaged about 63% with siplizumab compared with roughly 25% in control reactions.

Sorted unstimulated T cells and proliferating T cells recovered from mixed lymphocyte reactions underwent TCRbeta CDR3 sequencing. Fresh whole blood from approximately ten HLA-typed healthy donors was used to isolate PBMCs. The library was prepared using the immunoSEQ multiplex PCR assay. Each sample had around 92,000 TCR templates assayed by the deep sequencing platform. Genomic DNA extracted from sorted T cells was used for TCRbeta CDR3 sequencing. In the original analysis: Clonal analysis of TCRbeta CDR3 data was done in the R programming language. Alloreactive CD4+ and CD8+ clones were identified by comparing unstimulated samples to CFSE-low samples taken after the reaction. By matching sequences to the repertoires of sorted unstimulated Treg and non-Treg cells, each alloreactive CD4+ clone was assigned a regulatory or non-regulatory origin. What TCRdb holds here is the immuneACCESS table cut down to in-frame rearrangements. Part of the clones is not present; checked against another copy, under half of the missing clones reflect an unresolved V gene, and the others are unexplained. V, J and clone size reflect that table, while D and trimming were determined from the DNA. The sample table contains around 82,000 clones; only one count was recorded for around 93% of them. Over 4% of the sample is taken by the ten largest.

To note about this clone: Its binding antigen is unknown. Base quality data are lacking; no much larger clone is found one base away.

Looking up the germline V gene yields CDR1 SGHTA and CDR2 FQGNSA. The CDR3 runs 16 amino acids, cysteine and phenylalanine included. CDR3 DNA only is kept here, 48 bases in frame from base 1. The junction carries 20 bases between V and J, which are trimmed by 5 bases and 4 bases respectively. The sequence derives from a human donor in good health. Recombination connected TRBV7-2 to TRBJ2-5; the D gene is unclear. The sequenced material came from CD8+ T cells sorted from blood. DNA sequence: TGTGCCAGCAGCCGTGAGCTAGTGGATTTTTCAGAGACCCAGTACTTC. Translated, it gives CASSRELVDFSETQYF.